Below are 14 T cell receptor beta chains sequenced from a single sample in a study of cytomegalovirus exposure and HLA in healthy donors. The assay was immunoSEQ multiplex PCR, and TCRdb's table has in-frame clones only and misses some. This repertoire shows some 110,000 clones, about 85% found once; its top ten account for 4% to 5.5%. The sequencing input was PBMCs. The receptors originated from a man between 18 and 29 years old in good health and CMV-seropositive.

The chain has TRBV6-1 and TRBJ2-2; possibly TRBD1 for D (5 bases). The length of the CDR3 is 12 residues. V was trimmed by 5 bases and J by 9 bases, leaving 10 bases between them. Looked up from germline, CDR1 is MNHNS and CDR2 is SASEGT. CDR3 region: CASSPNRWELFF. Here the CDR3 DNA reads TGTGCCAGCAGTCCAAACAGGTGGGAGCTGTTTTTT.

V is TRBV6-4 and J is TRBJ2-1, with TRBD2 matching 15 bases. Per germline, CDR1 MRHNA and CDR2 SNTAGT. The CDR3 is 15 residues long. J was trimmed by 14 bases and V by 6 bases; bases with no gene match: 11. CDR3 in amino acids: CASRAGTSGGNLEFF. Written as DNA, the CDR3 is TGTGCCAGCAGAGCCGGGACTAGCGGGGGGAATTTGGAGTTCTTC.

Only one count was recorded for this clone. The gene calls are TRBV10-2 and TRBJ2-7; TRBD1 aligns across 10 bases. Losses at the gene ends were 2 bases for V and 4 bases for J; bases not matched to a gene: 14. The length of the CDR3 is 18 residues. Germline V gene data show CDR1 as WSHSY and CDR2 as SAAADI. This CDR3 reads CASSERYGAGTGAYEQYF. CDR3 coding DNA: TGCGCCAGCAGTGAGAGGTATGGTGCGGGGACAGGGGCGTACGAGCAGTACTTC.

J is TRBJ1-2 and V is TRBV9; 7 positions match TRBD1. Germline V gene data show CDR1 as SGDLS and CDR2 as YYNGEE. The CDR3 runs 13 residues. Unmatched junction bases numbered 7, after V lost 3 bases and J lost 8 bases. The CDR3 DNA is TGTGCCAGCAGCGCGACAGGGTTGTACGGCTACACCTTC. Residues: CASSATGLYGYTF.

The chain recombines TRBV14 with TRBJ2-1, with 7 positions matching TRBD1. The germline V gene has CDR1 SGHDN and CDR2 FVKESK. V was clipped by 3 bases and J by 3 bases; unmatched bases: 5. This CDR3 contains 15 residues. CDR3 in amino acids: CASSHTGTVYNEQFF. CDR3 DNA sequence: TGTGCCAGCAGCCACACCGGGACAGTCTACAATGAGCAGTTCTTC.

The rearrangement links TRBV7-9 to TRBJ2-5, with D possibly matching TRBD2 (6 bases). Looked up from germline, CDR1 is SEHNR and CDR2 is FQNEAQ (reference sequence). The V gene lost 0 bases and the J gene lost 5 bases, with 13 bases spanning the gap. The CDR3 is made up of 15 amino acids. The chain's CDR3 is CASSLAEGRGETQYF. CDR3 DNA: TGTGCCAGCAGCTTAGCGGAGGGGCGAGGGGAGACCCAGTACTTC.

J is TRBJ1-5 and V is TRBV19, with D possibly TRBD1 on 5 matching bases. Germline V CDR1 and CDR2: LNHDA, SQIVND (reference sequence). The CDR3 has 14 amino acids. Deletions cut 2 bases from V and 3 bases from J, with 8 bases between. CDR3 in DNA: TGTGCCAGTAGTATACCAGGGTCCAATCAGCCCCAGCATTTT. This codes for CASSIPGSNQPQHF. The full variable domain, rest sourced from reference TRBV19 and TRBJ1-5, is DGGITQSPKYLFRKEGQNVTLSCEQNLNHDAMYWYRQDPGQGLRLIYYSQIVNDFQKGDIAEGYSVSREKKESFPLTVTSAQKNPTAFYLCASSIPGSNQPQHFGDGTRLSIL.

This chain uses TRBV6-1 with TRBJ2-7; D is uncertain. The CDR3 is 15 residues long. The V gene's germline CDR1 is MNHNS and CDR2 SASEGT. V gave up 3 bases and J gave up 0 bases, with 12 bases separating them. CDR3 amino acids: CASSDIYPVSYEQYF. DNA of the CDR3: TGTGCCAGCAGTGATATTTACCCAGTCTCCTACGAGCAGTACTTC.

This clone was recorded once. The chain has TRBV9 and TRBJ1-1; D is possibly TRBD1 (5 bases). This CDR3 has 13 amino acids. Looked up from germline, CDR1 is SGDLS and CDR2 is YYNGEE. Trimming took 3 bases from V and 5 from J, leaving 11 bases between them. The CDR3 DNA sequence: TGTGCCAGCAGCGCATCTCGGGGGACTGAAGCTTTCTTT. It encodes CASSASRGTEAFF.

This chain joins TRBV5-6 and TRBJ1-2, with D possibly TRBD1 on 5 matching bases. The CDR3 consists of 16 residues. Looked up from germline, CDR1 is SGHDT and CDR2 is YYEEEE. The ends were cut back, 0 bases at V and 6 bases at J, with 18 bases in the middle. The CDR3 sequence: CASSLAGRRQLDGYTF. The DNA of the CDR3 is TGTGCCAGCAGCTTGGCCGGCCGAAGACAGCTGGATGGCTACACCTTC.

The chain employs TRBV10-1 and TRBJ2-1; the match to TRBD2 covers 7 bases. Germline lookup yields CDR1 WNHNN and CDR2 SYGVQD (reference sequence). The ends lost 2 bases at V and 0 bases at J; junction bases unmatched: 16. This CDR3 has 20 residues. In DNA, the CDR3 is TGCGCCAGCAGTGAGACCCCCGGGACTACTCAGCTCAGCTCCTACAATGAGCAGTTCTTC. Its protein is CASSETPGTTQLSSYNEQFF.

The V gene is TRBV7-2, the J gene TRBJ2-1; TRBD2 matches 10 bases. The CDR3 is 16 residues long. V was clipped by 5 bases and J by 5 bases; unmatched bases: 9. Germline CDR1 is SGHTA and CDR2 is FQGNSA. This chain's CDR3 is CASSPVERGGDNEQFF. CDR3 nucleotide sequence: TGTGCCAGCAGCCCAGTGGAGCGGGGGGGCGACAATGAGCAGTTCTTC. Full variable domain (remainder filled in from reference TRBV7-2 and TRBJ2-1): GAGVSQSPSNKVTEKGKDVELRCDPISGHTALYWYRQSLGQGLEFLIYFQGNSAPDKSGLPSDRFSAERTGGSVSTLTIQRTQQEDSAVYLCASSPVERGGDNEQFFGPGTRLTVL.

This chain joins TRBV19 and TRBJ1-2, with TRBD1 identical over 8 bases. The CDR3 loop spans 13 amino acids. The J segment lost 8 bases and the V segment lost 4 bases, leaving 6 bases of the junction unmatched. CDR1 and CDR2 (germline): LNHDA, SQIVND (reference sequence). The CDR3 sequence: CASSTDRDRGYTF. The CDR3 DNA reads TGTGCCAGTAGTACAGACAGGGACAGGGGCTACACCTTC.

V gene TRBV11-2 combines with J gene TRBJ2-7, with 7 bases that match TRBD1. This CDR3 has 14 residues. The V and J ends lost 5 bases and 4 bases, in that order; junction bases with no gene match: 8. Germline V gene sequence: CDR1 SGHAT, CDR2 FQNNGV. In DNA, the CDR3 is TGTGCCAGCAGCCGAATGGGACAGTTGTACGAGCAGTACTTC. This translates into CASSRMGQLYEQYF.